These 9 T cell receptor beta chains share one sample of origin, sequenced in a study of graft-versus-host responses after intestinal transplantation. Profiled with immunoSEQ multiplex PCR; TCRdb holds only in-frame clones, not every one. The table shows tens of thousands of clones, with roughly two fifths occurring only once. With roughly 200,000 irradiated, violet-dye-labeled stimulator cells, roughly 200,000 CFSE-labeled responder cells were plated. This specimen consisted of alloreactive CD8+ T cells from a mixed lymphocyte reaction culture, obtained before transplantation. This sample's subset: CFSE-low proliferating T cells sorted from roughly six-day pre-transplant mixed lymphocyte reaction (GvH or HvG direction). These receptors were obtained from a human patient who was an organ donor for intestinal transplantation.

This clone was seen a handful of times. The V and J genes are TRBV5-4 and TRBJ1-2; a possible D gene is TRBD1 (5 bases). Germline loops: CDR1 SGHNT, CDR2 YYREEE (reference sequence). This CDR3 is 15 amino acids long. The V end lost 0 bases, the J end lost 2 bases, and 11 bases lay between the germline ends. CDR3: CASSLVGAFNYGYTF. CDR3 nucleotides: TGTGCCAGCAGCTTGGTAGGGGCTTTCAACTATGGCTACACCTTC.

The rearrangement links TRBV30 to TRBJ2-5, with a tentative D call TRBD2 (5 bases). The CDR3 runs to 15 residues. The ends were cut back, 0 bases at V and 5 bases at J, with 16 bases in the middle. Germline V gene sequence: CDR1 GTSNPN, CDR2 SVGIG (reference sequence). For the CDR3, the DNA is TGTGCCTGGAGTGTTTCAGCGGCGGTTTGGGAGACCCAGTACTTC. Protein: CAWSVSAAVWETQYF.

This clone is categorized as medium-sized. V and J are TRBV6-5 and TRBJ2-2; D might be TRBD1 (5 bases). V was trimmed by 2 bases and J by 2 bases, leaving 6 bases between them. Germline V CDR1 and CDR2: MNHEY, SVGAGI. This CDR3 has 14 residues. CDR3 in DNA: TGTGCCAGCAGTTACGGGGCTAACACCGGGGAGCTGTTTTTT. It specifies CASSYGANTGELFF.

V usage is TRBV11-2 and J usage is TRBJ1-5; 7 bases align to TRBD1. This CDR3 region has 14 residues. V shed 5 bases, J shed 7 bases, and the junction held 8 bases outside the gene matches. CDR1 and CDR2 from the germline V gene are SGHAT and FQNNGV. The CDR3 DNA follows: TGTGCCAGCAGCCCGACAGGGTTCGGCCAGCCCCAGCATTTT. This codes for CASSPTGFGQPQHF.

The gene calls are TRBV6-1 and TRBJ1-2; D perhaps matches TRBD1 (5 bases). CDR1 is MNHNS, CDR2 SASEGT, per germline. This CDR3 comprises 13 residues. Trimming took off 6 bases at V and 4 bases at J, with 12 bases between the two ends. CDR3 coding DNA: TGTGCCAGCAGGGCCGGGGGAAGCTATGGCTACACCTTC. Residues: CASRAGGSYGYTF.

This clone was counted a few times. This sequence joins TRBV9 and TRBJ2-3; D uncertain. Germline CDR1 and CDR2: SGDLS and YYNGEE. The V gene lost 0 bases and the J gene lost 0 bases, with 14 bases spanning the gap. The CDR3 runs 17 residues. CDR3 bases: TGTGCCAGCAGCGTAGAGGGCGACGGTACTAGCACAGATACGCAGTATTTT. This gives the protein CASSVEGDGTSTDTQYF.

Concerning this clone: A much larger clone differs from this one at a single base, so this may be a read error. The gene calls are TRBV7-2 and TRBJ1-2; D is possibly TRBD1 (6 bases). Germline V gene sequence: CDR1 SGHTA, CDR2 FQGNSA. This CDR3 is 19 amino acids long. The CDR3 nucleotides are TGCGCCAGCAGCCAAGTAGGCCTCGTACGACAGGCAAGTTCTAATGGCCACACCTTC. This sequence encodes CASSQVGLVRQASSNGHTF.

This clone has just a few counts. The V and J genes are TRBV5-6 and TRBJ2-7; D is unclear. The V end was cut by 4 bases, the J end by 4 bases, with 9 bases between. The CDR3 has 12 residues. Germline V gene sequence: CDR1 SGHDT, CDR2 YYEEEE. The CDR3 DNA follows: TGTGCCAGCAGCAACACCTGGTACGAGCAGTACTTC. This codes for CASSNTWYEQYF.

The V gene is TRBV28, the J gene TRBJ1-1; D not certain. The CDR3 sequence is 12 residues long. CDR1 and CDR2 (germline): MDHEN, SYDVKM. Trimming removed 3 bases at V and 10 bases at J, with 12 bases between. The CDR3: CASSFVGRGAFF. In DNA, the CDR3 is TGTGCCAGCAGTTTCGTGGGTCGGGGAGCTTTCTTT.